A selection of T cell receptor beta chains follows, all from one sample in a study of T-cell memory formation after mild COVID-19. TCRdb re-called the 5' RACE reads with MiXCR, one entry per CDR3 protein. Among about 110,000 distinct CDR3 sequences listed, over 15% were seen once. The sequencing input was PBMCs or a T cell subset sorted from them (not recorded which). The receptors come from an adult woman who had mild COVID-19 (a few samples of this study predate the infection). Cell type and time point are not known. Each CDR3 is given with its conserved first and last residue. A D gene is named only where the DNA matches it firmly. Size values are once, few and many counts, or a class for expanded clones, and some rows have none.

J gene	V gene	clone size	D gene	CDR3 DNA	CDR3 protein
TRBJ2-5	TRBV20-1	NA	NA	TGCAGCTCTAGGATCGCCCTAGGCAGGGCCAGAGAGACCCAGTACTTC	CSSRIALGRARETQYF
TRBJ2-7	TRBV19	NA	TRBD2	TGTGCCAGTAGTATAACTAGCGGGATATACGAGCAGTACTTC	CASSITSGIYEQYF
TRBJ2-7	TRBV6-6	NA	NA	TGTGCCAGCAGTTATTCGACCACCTACGAGCAGTACTTC	CASSYSTTYEQYF
TRBJ1-1	TRBV11-2	once	NA	TGTGCCAGCAGCTTAGATCTAATGTCCGCGGCGGGTGAAGCTTTCTTT	CASSLDLMSAAGEAFF
TRBJ2-1	TRBV29-1	NA	TRBD2	TGCAGCTCCCGACTAGCGGGAGGTTACAATGAGCAGTTCTTC	CSSRLAGGYNEQFF
TRBJ1-6	TRBV4-3	few	TRBD1	TGCGCCAGCAGCCAAGATCTTTTTGGTGACAGGGGGCCTAATTCACCCCTCCACTTT	CASSQDLFGDRGPNSPLHF
TRBJ2-1	TRBV7-8	NA	NA	TGTGCCAGCAGCCCAGGGCGGGATCTAGACAATGAGCAGTTCTTC	CASSPGRDLDNEQFF
TRBJ2-7	TRBV12-3/TRBV12-4	few	NA	TGTGCCAGCAGTGTACAAAGCGGTAGCTCCTACGAGCAGTACTTC	CASSVQSGSSYEQYF
TRBJ1-4	TRBV20-1	NA	NA	TGCAGTGCTAGAGATTTCGGATTTGAGGCCTATTATGAAAAACTGTTTTTT	CSARDFGFEAYYEKLFF
TRBJ2-1	TRBV4-1	NA	NA	TGCGCCAGCAGCCAAGATAGACCGAGCTCCTACAATGAGCAGTTCTTC	CASSQDRPSSYNEQFF
TRBJ2-2	TRBV19	once	TRBD2	TGTGCTATGACTAGCCCCAACACCGGGGAGCTGTTTTTT	CAMTSPNTGELFF
TRBJ1-2	TRBV7-9	few	NA	TGTGCCAGCAGCTCCGTAACAGTTCTGGGAGGCTACACCTTC	CASSSVTVLGGYTF
TRBJ2-2	TRBV9	NA	TRBD2	TGTGCCAGCAGCGTCGGCGGGAGGTCGAACACCGGGGAGCTGTTTTTT	CASSVGGRSNTGELFF
TRBJ1-1	TRBV10-3	NA	NA	TGTGCCATCAGTGAGTCTGGTGAAGCTTTCTTT	CAISESGEAFF
TRBJ2-7	TRBV4-1	NA	NA	TGCGCCAGCAGCCCCGCGGCGGGCTTCAGGGGAAGCTCCTACGAGCAGTACTTC	CASSPAAGFRGSSYEQYF
TRBJ2-1	TRBV9	few	TRBD1	TGTGCCAGCAGCGAGGGGGGACAGGCCCGAAAGGATGAGCAGTTCTTC	CASSEGGQARKDEQFF
TRBJ2-1	TRBV12-3/TRBV12-4	NA	NA	TGTGCCAGCAGTTTCCGAGATTACTCCTACAATGAGCAGTTCTTC	CASSFRDYSYNEQFF
TRBJ2-3	TRBV6-1	NA	NA	TGTGCCAGCAGTGAAAAACGGGGGAACGCATTCACAGATACGCAGTATTTT	CASSEKRGNAFTDTQYF
TRBJ2-1	TRBV27	NA	NA	TGTGCCAGCACCTTTAGCGGCCCCTACAATGAGCAGTTCTTC	CASTFSGPYNEQFF
TRBJ2-5	TRBV9	NA	TRBD2	TGTGCCAGCAGCGTGAGCGGGAGGCTCCAAGAGACCCAGTACTTC	CASSVSGRLQETQYF
TRBJ2-7	TRBV7-6	few	NA	TGTGCCAGCAGCCAGACGATGGGGCTCAACTACGAGCAGTACTTC	CASSQTMGLNYEQYF
TRBJ2-2	TRBV5-1	NA	NA	TGCGCCAACAAACTTGGGACGGACACCGGGGAGCTGTTTTTT	CANKLGTDTGELFF
TRBJ1-2	TRBV4-2	NA	TRBD1	TGTGCCAGCAGCCAAGATTCGGGACAGGTCTATGGCTACACCTTC	CASSQDSGQVYGYTF
TRBJ1-1	TRBV25-1	few	NA	TGTGCCAGCAGTGCTGGACAGCACACTGAAGCTTTCTTT	CASSAGQHTEAFF
TRBJ2-1	TRBV6-5	few	NA	TGTGCCAGCAGCAGGACTCCGAGAAATGAGCAGTTCTTC	CASSRTPRNEQFF
TRBJ2-5	TRBV4-3	few	TRBD2	TGCGCCAGCAGCCCCTCGGGACTAGCGGATCAAGAGACCCAGTACTTC	CASSPSGLADQETQYF
TRBJ2-7	TRBV4-1	NA	NA	TGCGCCAGCAGCCAAGGTCTGGGAGCCTACGAGCAGTACTTC	CASSQGLGAYEQYF
TRBJ1-5	TRBV29-1	NA	TRBD1	TGCAGCGTCACCAGGGATGGAACCGGGACAGGGTGGAATCAGCCCCAGCATTTT	CSVTRDGTGTGWNQPQHF
TRBJ2-7	TRBV4-1	few	NA	TGCGCCAGCAGCCAACGGGGGTTCGGGACCCTTGGTTTGGACGAGCAGTACTTC	CASSQRGFGTLGLDEQYF
TRBJ1-5	TRBV12-3/TRBV12-4	few	NA	TGTGCCAGCAGTTTGATGTCCAATCAGCCCCAGCATTTT	CASSLMSNQPQHF
TRBJ2-7	TRBV20-1	NA	TRBD2	TGCAGTGCTAGAGATATGGGGAGGGACTCGGTTTTGCAGTACTTC	CSARDMGRDSVLQYF
TRBJ2-3	TRBV5-1	NA	NA	TGCGCCAGCAGCTTGGGTCGACAGGCCCCTCCAGATACGCAGTATTTT	CASSLGRQAPPDTQYF
TRBJ2-3	TRBV29-1	NA	NA	TGCAGCGTTGTAGGGGTCCAACCCCCGGGTCGCACAGATACGCAGTATTTT	CSVVGVQPPGRTDTQYF